This TCR beta chain appears in the sequencing data of a study of tumor-infiltrating lymphocytes in glioblastoma multiforme. TCR beta libraries were built from RNA through three nested multiplex PCR rounds using modified ARM-PCR. TCRdb processed the multiplex PCR reads anew with MiXCR; each CDR3 protein has one entry. The sample has 9,000 or so distinct CDR3 sequences, 74% seen once; the top ten hold about 76%. The germline V gene has CDR1 DFQATT and CDR2 SNEGSKA (reference sequence). Losses at the gene ends were 7 bases for V and 6 bases for J; bases not matched to a gene: 5. The CDR3 consists of 13 residues.

The specimen sequenced was brain tumor tissue. The chain combines TRBV20-1 with TRBJ2-1; 11 bases match TRBD1. The receptor was isolated from a male donor with glioblastoma. CDR3 coding DNA: TGCAGTGTTCCGGGACAGGGGGTCAATGAGCAGTTCTTC. It encodes CSVPGQGVNEQFF.